One and the same sample provided the 26 T cell receptor beta chains below, sequenced in a study of blood T cell repertoires in COVID-19. Method: immunoSEQ multiplex PCR; TCRdb's copy keeps in-frame clones and lacks some. Of more than 200,000 clones in the sample, approximately 86% were seen once. The sequencing sample was made of peripheral blood. These receptors were collected from a woman aged 55-69 years with COVID-19, enrolled during active disease.

The J gene is TRBJ1-2, the V gene TRBV7-2; D perhaps matches TRBD1 (6 bases). This CDR3 has 14 residues. V shed 5 bases and J shed 14 bases, with 24 bases lying between them. Per germline, CDR1 SGHTA and CDR2 FQGNSA. Here the CDR3 DNA reads TGTGCCAGCAGCCCAAAGGGGACATCCAATACCCATACCTTC. Amino acids: CASSPKGTSNTHTF.

The rearrangement links TRBV11-2 to TRBJ2-5, with D hard to call. The CDR3 runs to 13 residues. Germline V lookup: CDR1 SGHAT, CDR2 FQNNGV. V lost 3 bases, J lost 2 bases, and 7 bases lay in between. In DNA, the CDR3 is TGTGCCAGCAGCTTTAGTTTTCAAGAGACCCAGTACTTC. Translating it yields CASSFSFQETQYF.

The chain combines TRBV7-3 with TRBJ2-1; TRBD2 matches 8 bases. The CDR3 extends over 17 amino acids. The ends lost 0 bases at V and 3 bases at J; junction bases unmatched: 7. Per germline, CDR1 SGHTA and CDR2 FQGTGA. The CDR3 loop reads CASSLTRVSGNYNEQFF. The CDR3 region has the DNA TGTGCCAGCAGCTTAACTCGGGTTAGCGGGAACTACAATGAGCAGTTCTTC.

The chain employs TRBV2 and TRBJ1-6, with a weak D call TRBD1 (6 bases). Trimming took 5 bases from V and 12 from J, leaving 11 bases between them. The germline gives CDR1 SNHLY, CDR2 FYNNEI. The CDR3 contains 12 residues. The CDR3 DNA sequence: TGTGCCAGCAGTTTTACAGGGTTACCCCTCCACTTT. Protein sequence: CASSFTGLPLHF.

The gene calls are TRBV9 and TRBJ2-1; D unclear. This CDR3 has 14 residues. Germline CDR1 is SGDLS and CDR2 is YYNGEE. Trimming pared 0 bases from V and 2 bases from J, leaving 6 bases between. CDR3 in DNA: TGTGCCAGCAGCGTAGGCGAAACCTACAATGAGCAGTTCTTC. Translating it yields CASSVGETYNEQFF.

This clone showed up just once. The chain joins TRBV30 to TRBJ1-3; possible D gene TRBD1, 6 bases. Germline CDR1 reads GTSNPN; CDR2 reads SVGIG (reference sequence). The V and J ends lost 3 bases and 0 bases respectively, with 15 bases between them. The CDR3 sequence is 16 residues long. The DNA for the CDR3 is TGTGCCTGGAGCGCCGGACAGTTCTACTCTGGAAACACCATATATTTT. Residues: CAWSAGQFYSGNTIYF.

The rearrangement joins TRBV19 to TRBJ2-1, with D perhaps matching TRBD2 (6 bases). Deletions cut 7 bases from V and 4 bases from J, with 14 bases between. Germline loops: CDR1 LNHDA, CDR2 SQIVND (reference sequence). This CDR3 contains 14 residues. The CDR3 here is CASTGRGSYNEQFF. DNA for the CDR3: TGTGCCAGTACGGGGCGGGGCAGTTACAATGAGCAGTTCTTC.

This chain links TRBV27 with TRBJ1-4; 11 nucleotides line up with TRBD1. The CDR3 is 15 residues long. CDR1 is MNHEY and CDR2 is SMNVEV in the germline V gene (reference sequence). The V gene end was trimmed by 6 bases and the J gene end by 8 bases; junction bases not matched to a gene: 8. The CDR3 coding sequence is TGTGCCAGCAGACGGGGACAGGGGGGACGGGAAAAACTGTTTTTT. It specifies CASRRGQGGREKLFF.

This sequence joins TRBV5-4 and TRBJ1-2; 8 bases are a match to TRBD1. Germline V gene sequence: CDR1 SGHNT, CDR2 YYREEE (reference sequence). V dropped 6 bases and J dropped 4; count of bases not matched to a gene: 11. CDR3 size: 15 residues. CDR3 coding DNA: TGTGCCAGCACCCTGGGGACAGGATCCTTCTATGGCTACACCTTC. This gives the protein CASTLGTGSFYGYTF.

The chain links TRBV5-1 to TRBJ1-1; 8 nucleotides align to TRBD1. The V gene end was trimmed by 1 base and the J gene end by 4 bases; junction bases not matched to a gene: 3. Germline CDR1 and CDR2: SGHRS and YFSETQ. The CDR3 totals 14 residues. CDR3 amino acids: CASSLTTGVTEAFF. CDR3 DNA sequence: TGCGCCAGCAGCTTGACGACAGGGGTCACTGAAGCTTTCTTT. The variable domain in full, completed from reference TRBV5-1 and TRBJ1-1, reads KAGVTQTPRYLIKTRGQQVTLSCSPISGHRSVSWYQQTPGQGLQFLFEYFSETQRNKGNFPGRFSGRQFSNSRSEMNVSTLELGDSALYLCASSLTTGVTEAFFGQGTRLTVV.

This chain connects TRBV6-5 to TRBJ1-4; D not certain. CDR3 length: 14 residues. Germline values: CDR1 MNHEY, CDR2 SVGAGI. The V and J ends lost 6 bases and 0 bases respectively, with 8 bases between them. CDR3 coding DNA: TGTGCCAGCAGGGTTACGGCAACTAATGAAAAACTGTTTTTT. The encoded protein is CASRVTATNEKLFF.

V and J are TRBV5-1 and TRBJ2-1; maybe TRBD1 (7 bases). The V and J ends lost 4 bases and 8 bases respectively, with 19 bases between them. This CDR3 comprises 15 residues. Germline V lookup: CDR1 SGHRS, CDR2 YFSETQ. CDR3 in amino acids: CASSPLLTRGDEQFF. In nucleotides, the CDR3 is TGCGCCAGCAGCCCCTTACTCACCAGGGGGGATGAGCAGTTCTTC.

The rearrangement joins TRBV9 to TRBJ1-4; TRBD1 aligns across 7 bases. The CDR3 runs to 14 residues. The V gene's germline CDR1 is SGDLS and CDR2 YYNGEE. Losses at the gene ends were 2 bases for V and 7 bases for J; bases not matched to a gene: 5. The CDR3 sequence is CASSVGQSFEKLFF. The CDR3 nucleotides read TGTGCCAGCAGCGTGGGACAGTCTTTTGAAAAACTGTTTTTT. Full variable domain (remainder filled in from reference TRBV9 and TRBJ1-4): DSGVTQTPKHLITATGQRVTLRCSPRSGDLSVYWYQQSLDQGLQFLIQYYNGEERAKGNILERFSAQQFPDLHSELNLSSLELGDSALYFCASSVGQSFEKLFFGSGTQLSVL.

This clone was detected once. The chain carries TRBV9 and TRBJ2-3; TRBD2 aligns across 7 bases. The junction had 8 bases not matched to a gene; V was cut back by 0 bases and J by 1 base. The CDR3 has 17 amino acids. CDR1 SGDLS and CDR2 YYNGEE come from the germline V gene. The CDR3 is CASSVDWLAEGTDTQYF. The CDR3 DNA sequence: TGTGCCAGCAGCGTAGACTGGCTAGCGGAAGGCACAGATACGCAGTATTTT.

DNA for the CDR3: TGTGCCAGCAGTTCCCTGACAGGGCTCAAGGGGGCCCTCCACTTT. Residues: CASSSLTGLKGALHF. The chain combines TRBV28 with TRBJ1-6, with TRBD1 matching 7 bases. Germline CDR1 and CDR2: MDHEN and SYDVKM. The junction had 14 bases not matched to a gene; V was cut back by 4 bases and J by 14 bases. The CDR3 runs 15 residues.

The chain uses TRBV10-3 and TRBJ1-1; the match to TRBD1 covers 8 bases. V gave up 8 bases and J gave up 3 bases; unmatched junction bases: 2. The V gene's germline CDR1 is ENHRY and CDR2 SYGVKD. CDR3 size: 12 residues. CDR3 loop: CAIHRGDTEAFF. The CDR3 DNA reads TGTGCCATCCACAGGGGGGACACTGAAGCTTTCTTT.

The CDR3 loop reads CASSRDRGWQPQHF. The CDR3 DNA reads TGTGCCAGCAGCCGGGACAGGGGGTGGCAGCCCCAGCATTTT. V is TRBV5-5 and J is TRBJ1-5; 11 bases line up with TRBD1. V dropped 4 bases and J dropped 7; count of bases not matched to a gene: 4. Germline CDR1 SGHKS, CDR2 YYEKEE (reference sequence). This CDR3 has 14 amino acids.

The chain combines TRBV14 with TRBJ2-1; 7 positions agree with TRBD2. The germline V gene encodes CDR1 SGHDN and CDR2 FVKESK. After removal of 4 bases from V and 7 bases from J, the junction contained 7 bases not matched to a gene. The CDR3 covers 14 residues. CDR3 protein: CASSLGLVGNEQFF. CDR3 coding DNA: TGTGCCAGCAGCCTCGGACTAGTGGGGAATGAGCAGTTCTTC. The full variable domain, rest sourced from reference TRBV14 and TRBJ2-1, is EAGVTQFPSHSVIEKGQTVTLRCDPISGHDNLYWYRRVMGKEIKFLLHFVKESKQDESGMPNNRFLAERTGGTYSTLKVQPAELEDSGVYFCASSLGLVGNEQFFGPGTRLTVL.

J is TRBJ1-2 and V is TRBV9; 7 bases map to TRBD1. The CDR3 length is 14 residues. Germline V gene sequence: CDR1 SGDLS, CDR2 YYNGEE. V lost 3 bases, J lost 2 bases, and 4 bases stayed unmatched. The CDR3 DNA reads TGTGCCAGCAGCGAACAGGGGACCAACTATGGCTACACCTTC. This encodes CASSEQGTNYGYTF.

CDR3 loop: CASSLNPREAFF. The CDR3 coding sequence is TGTGCCAGCAGCTTGAATCCCAGAGAAGCTTTCTTT. This chain connects TRBV5-6 to TRBJ1-1; D is unresolved. The length of the CDR3 is 12 residues. Between the trimmed V and J ends, which lost 1 base and 8 bases, there was a span of 9 bases. Germline assignment: CDR1 SGHDT and CDR2 YYEEEE. Using reference TRBV5-6 and TRBJ1-1 for the parts outside the CDR3, the full variable domain is DAGVTQSPTHLIKTRGQQVTLRCSPKSGHDTVSWYQQALGQGPQFIFQYYEEEERQRGNFPDRFSGHQFPNYSSELNVNALLLGDSALYLCASSLNPREAFFGQGTRLTVV.

The gene calls are TRBV6-5 and TRBJ2-1; 8 bases are shared with TRBD2. The CDR3 extends over 15 amino acids. Germline-derived CDR1 and CDR2 are MNHEY and SVGAGI. After removal of 8 bases from V and 3 bases from J, the junction contained 9 bases not matched to a gene. The DNA of the CDR3 is TGTGCCAGCGGCTCCGGGACTAGGATCTACAATGAGCAGTTCTTC. It is translated as CASGSGTRIYNEQFF.

The chain is built from TRBV6-4 and TRBJ2-1; 7 bases match TRBD1. The CDR3 sequence is 15 residues long. Germline V gives CDR1 MRHNA, CDR2 SNTAGT. V gave up 2 bases and J gave up 4 bases; unmatched junction bases: 5. As DNA, the CDR3 is TGTGCCAGCAGTGACGAGGGGGCCGGGTACAATGAGCAGTTCTTC. This codes for CASSDEGAGYNEQFF.

V and J are TRBV6-4 and TRBJ1-2; D is unresolved. CDR1 is MRHNA and CDR2 is SNTAGT in the germline V gene. V gave up 6 bases and J gave up 5 bases, with 19 bases separating them. The CDR3 is 15 residues long. This CDR3 is CASSPNAGIGYGYTF. CDR3 sequence (DNA): TGTGCCAGCAGCCCTAACGCGGGGATAGGGTATGGCTACACCTTC.

The rearrangement uses TRBV5-1 and TRBJ2-7; 11 bases agree with TRBD2. With 4 bases clipped from V and 5 bases from J, the junction kept 14 bases outside the gene matches. CDR1 SGHRS and CDR2 YFSETQ come from the germline V gene. This CDR3 region has 17 residues. The CDR3 DNA reads as TGCGCCAGCAGCCCGCCGGCTAGCGGGAGGCCATCCCACGAGCAGTACTTC. Residues: CASSPPASGRPSHEQYF.

V usage is TRBV30 and J usage is TRBJ1-5; D is possibly TRBD1 (6 bases). The length of the CDR3 is 13 residues. Deletions cut 0 bases from V and 7 bases from J, with 10 bases between. Germline V gene data show CDR1 as GTSNPN and CDR2 as SVGIG (reference sequence). The CDR3 spells CAWSVGGAQPQHF. The CDR3 DNA reads TGTGCCTGGAGTGTAGGGGGGGCCCAGCCCCAGCATTTT.

The genes are TRBV5-4 and TRBJ1-6, with D possibly matching TRBD1 (5 bases). Trimming pared 0 bases from V and 6 bases from J, leaving 10 bases between. The V gene's germline CDR1 is SGHNT and CDR2 YYREEE (reference sequence). The CDR3 runs to 15 residues. CDR3 residues: CASSLDVGANSPLHF. CDR3 in DNA: TGTGCCAGCAGCTTGGATGTTGGGGCTAATTCACCCCTCCACTTT.